These T cell receptor beta chains were read from a single sample in a study of radiation and T cells in renal cell carcinoma. The assay was immunoSEQ multiplex PCR, and TCRdb's table has in-frame clones only and misses some. This sample carries under 55,000 clones, 75% to 85% of them seen once, and the ten largest clones take under 35%. The sample in question was blood, obtained from a patient whose treatment included radiotherapy and nephrectomy. Receptor source: a woman in her sixties or seventies with renal cell carcinoma. Each CDR3 is given with its conserved first and last residue.

j_call: TRBJ2-5; v_call: TRBV29-1; cdr3_aa: CSVGTVLSKETQYF
j_call: TRBJ2-5; v_call: TRBV5-1; cdr3_aa: CASSKAGGPVETQYF
j_call: TRBJ1-6; v_call: TRBV2; cdr3_aa: CASSPTAQSPLHF
j_call: TRBJ1-1; v_call: TRBV10-2; cdr3_aa: CASSEDQGPGTEAFF
j_call: TRBJ2-2; v_call: TRBV5-1; cdr3_aa: CASRSGGRLDGELFF
j_call: TRBJ2-5; v_call: TRBV5-6; cdr3_aa: CASSSGQTQETQYF
j_call: TRBJ1-1; v_call: TRBV21-1; cdr3_aa: CPVEWGHTEAFF
j_call: TRBJ1-5; v_call: TRBV2; cdr3_aa: CASSARQGMGQPQHF
j_call: TRBJ1-5; v_call: TRBV7-8; cdr3_aa: CASSSQPDQPQHF
j_call: TRBJ2-2; v_call: TRBV7-2; cdr3_aa: CASSPWNGDTGELFF
j_call: TRBJ2-1; v_call: TRBV27; cdr3_aa: CASSLSMAYASNEQFF
j_call: TRBJ1-3; v_call: TRBV2; cdr3_aa: CASRNRANSGNTIYF
j_call: TRBJ1-5; v_call: TRBV19; cdr3_aa: CASSMYGAHNNQPQHF
j_call: TRBJ1-6; v_call: TRBV10-3; cdr3_aa: CAIREQGLNSPLHF
j_call: TRBJ2-7; v_call: TRBV18; cdr3_aa: CASSPPGTEREQYF
j_call: TRBJ2-7; v_call: TRBV11-2; cdr3_aa: CASSLGGLSYEQYF
j_call: TRBJ1-4; v_call: TRBV19; cdr3_aa: CASSNRPGSGEKLFF
j_call: TRBJ2-5; v_call: TRBV5-1; cdr3_aa: CASSGSPGQSQETQYF
j_call: TRBJ2-1; v_call: TRBV10-3; cdr3_aa: CASRGAGGNNEQFF
j_call: TRBJ1-1; v_call: TRBV5-4; cdr3_aa: CASTFGTPNTEAFF
j_call: TRBJ2-7; v_call: TRBV6-1; cdr3_aa: CASSAFPGDYEQYF